A single sample gave rise to the 9 T cell receptor beta chains below, sequenced in a study of PD-1 blockade in classical Hodgkin lymphoma. After autologous stem cell transplantation all patients relapsed, and prior brentuximab vedotin exposure differed between cohorts. TCRdb's copy holds only in-frame clones and misses some; the assay was immunoSEQ multiplex PCR. The sample lists 35,000 to 40,000 clones, around 88% occurring once. The sample in question was peripheral blood mononuclear cells (PBMCs), obtained before the second cycle of nivolumab. These receptors all stem from a human donor with classical Hodgkin lymphoma.

The rearrangement links TRBV5-6 to TRBJ2-7; 8 bases align to TRBD1. Germline CDR1 SGHDT, CDR2 YYEEEE. The V and J ends lost 5 bases and 3 bases, in that order; junction bases with no gene match: 10. The CDR3 length is 15 residues. CDR3 coding DNA: TGTGCCAGCAGGCTCTTCCCCGGACAGGGCTACGAGCAGTACTTC. Its translation: CASRLFPGQGYEQYF.

V and J are TRBV5-1 and TRBJ2-3; 11 bases fit TRBD2. V lost 0 bases, J lost 3 bases, and 3 bases stayed unmatched. The CDR3 runs 16 residues. Germline CDR1 reads SGHRS; CDR2 reads YFSETQ. Written as DNA, the CDR3 is TGCGCCAGCAGCTTGGTAGCGGGAGGGCTGACAGATACGCAGTATTTT. Encoded protein: CASSLVAGGLTDTQYF.

This clone was seen more than once but under ten times. The chain employs TRBV5-5 and TRBJ2-1; maybe TRBD1 (5 bases). This CDR3 has 17 amino acids. Trimming cost V 0 bases and J 6 bases, with 19 bases left between them. From germline, CDR1 is SGHKS and CDR2 YYEKEE (reference sequence). CDR3 residues: CASSLAQARAGSNEQFF. The DNA for the CDR3 is TGTGCCAGCAGCTTGGCCCAGGCTCGGGCAGGGTCCAATGAGCAGTTCTTC.

V gene TRBV7-6 combines with J gene TRBJ2-7, with D perhaps TRBD2 (6 bases). V was trimmed by 2 bases and J by 6 bases, leaving 14 bases between them. The CDR3 runs to 14 residues. Germline lookup yields CDR1 SGHVS and CDR2 FNYEAQ. CDR3 region: CASSLQGWGGEQYF. The CDR3 coding sequence is TGTGCCAGCAGCTTACAGGGATGGGGAGGCGAGCAGTACTTC.

V and J are TRBV28 and TRBJ2-5, with 9 bases identical to TRBD1. Germline CDR1 is MDHEN and CDR2 is SYDVKM. This CDR3 is built from 14 residues. V was pared by 4 bases and J by 3 bases, with 3 bases of the junction left unmatched. The CDR3 DNA sequence: TGTGCCAGCAGTTACAGGGGGCACAAAGAGACCCAGTACTTC. This sequence encodes CASSYRGHKETQYF. Full variable domain (outside the CDR3, taken from reference TRBV28 and TRBJ2-5): DVKVTQSSRYLVKRTGEKVFLECVQDMDHENMFWYRQDPGLGLRLIYFSYDVKMKEKGDIPEGYSVSREKKERFSLILESASTNQTSMYLCASSYRGHKETQYFGPGTRLLVL.

The chain has TRBV11-3 and TRBJ1-1; D unclear. CDR3 length: 13 residues. Germline CDR1 SGHNT, CDR2 YENEEA. V was cut by 5 bases and J by 0 bases, with 7 bases left in between. CDR3 coding DNA: TGTGCCAGCAGCCCCGGACTGAACACTGAAGCTTTCTTT. It translates to CASSPGLNTEAFF.

This chain joins TRBV9 and TRBJ2-3; 7 positions match TRBD2. V gave up 2 bases and J gave up 2 bases; unmatched junction bases: 5. The CDR3 contains 15 residues. Germline V CDR1 and CDR2: SGDLS, YYNGEE. CDR3 region: CASSVKAGPTDTQYF. The CDR3 DNA is TGTGCCAGCAGCGTGAAAGCGGGACCCACAGATACGCAGTATTTT.

The rearrangement links TRBV19 to TRBJ2-5, with TRBD2 matching over 8 bases. J was trimmed by 1 base and V by 10 bases; bases with no gene match: 8. The CDR3 loop spans 14 amino acids. Germline CDR1 reads LNHDA; CDR2 reads SQIVND (reference sequence). The CDR3 region has the DNA TGTGCCACGAGGGCTAGCGGGTCCCAAGAGACCCAGTACTTC. It codes for CATRASGSQETQYF.

This clone appeared a few times. The V gene is TRBV6-5, the J gene TRBJ1-3; D uncertain. CDR1 and CDR2 (germline): MNHEY, SVGAGI. Between the trimmed V and J ends, which lost 6 bases and 0 bases, there was a span of 9 bases. This CDR3 spans 14 amino acids. The CDR3 is CASRTRHSGNTIYF. The CDR3, as DNA: TGTGCCAGCAGGACACGGCACTCTGGAAACACCATATATTTT.